The rows below give T cell receptor beta chains drawn from one sample of a study of blood T cell repertoires in COVID-19. TCRdb keeps only in-frame clones here, not all; method: immunoSEQ multiplex PCR. There are approximately 230,000 clones in the sample; under 95% occur only once, and approximately 1.9% lies in the top ten. The specimen sequenced was PBMCs or T cells enriched from blood (not recorded which). These TCRs come from a woman under 30 who had recovered from COVID-19. CDR3s include the opening cysteine and the closing phenylalanine or tryptophan. Fields, in order: D gene, V gene, clone size, J gene, CDR3 protein. A D gene is named only where the DNA matches it firmly. Only part of the rows carry a size: once, few, many, or a class if the clone is expanded.

>.|TRBV5-4|few|TRBJ2-7
CASSLGGWALVYF
>TRBD1|TRBV5-6|.|TRBJ1-2
CASSLAGGASYGYTF
>.|TRBV6-5|once|TRBJ1-1
CASKGQNTEAFF
>.|TRBV2|.|TRBJ1-5
CASSGKGTKQPQHF
>.|TRBV9|once|TRBJ1-1
CASSVKGGGTEAFF
>TRBD1|TRBV5-4|.|TRBJ1-2
CASSLGGQGRDYGYTF
>TRBD2|TRBV7-2|.|TRBJ2-1
CASSLGAGAGGSAWGEQFF
>.|TRBV5-1|.|TRBJ2-2
CASSRTVSTGELFF
>.|TRBV28|few|TRBJ1-5
CASSAGQPPWPQHF
>.|TRBV28|.|TRBJ2-1
CASSIGGSLNEQFF
>.|TRBV13|.|TRBJ1-5
CASSSSILSNQPQHF
>.|TRBV5-4|.|TRBJ2-7
CASNTAGSSYEQYF
>.|TRBV9|.|TRBJ1-1
CASSQRREMNTEAFF
>.|TRBV6-4|.|TRBJ2-1
CASSDGTGNYNEQFF
>TRBD1|TRBV10-3|.|TRBJ2-1
CAISRTGEGTGTYNEQFF
>.|TRBV5-1|once|TRBJ2-6
CASSLGASGANVLTF
>.|TRBV7-3|once|TRBJ1-1
CASSPGQNTEAFF
>TRBD1|TRBV28|.|TRBJ1-3
CASSPSTGWMSGNTIYF
>.|TRBV7-9|.|TRBJ2-3
CASSLRRFLDTQYF
>.|TRBV5-4|.|TRBJ2-3
CASSLGQFPDTQYF
>.|TRBV28|.|TRBJ1-6
CASSLWYGSHNSPLHF
>.|TRBV5-5|.|TRBJ1-1
CASSHRVLAFNTEAFF
>.|TRBV11-3|few|TRBJ1-2
CASSLGGYGYTF
>TRBD1|TRBV27|.|TRBJ1-5
CASNPTGGGQPQHF
>.|TRBV4-1|.|TRBJ1-4
CASSQVAAALFEKLFF
>TRBD1|TRBV5-1|.|TRBJ1-3
CASSIGQGRNTIYF
>.|TRBV3-1/TRBV3-2|.|TRBJ1-6
CASSQELRAYNSPLHF
>.|TRBV4-2|.|TRBJ1-5
CASSQDWTALSNQPQHF
>TRBD1|TRBV9|.|TRBJ2-1
CASSVTGGTADEQFF
>TRBD1|TRBV19|.|TRBJ1-2
CASSTTYRDRGLKSYGYTF
>.|TRBV24-1|.|TRBJ2-5
CATSDSRPGETQYF
>TRBD1|TRBV28|.|TRBJ1-1
CASSTGQDEGAFF
>.|TRBV7-8|.|TRBJ1-3
CASSLGRARNTIYF
>.|TRBV2|.|TRBJ1-2
CASSLFYGYTF
>TRBD1|TRBV25-1|.|TRBJ1-2
CASQKGADRGQGYTF
>TRBD1|TRBV30|.|TRBJ1-1
CAWRGNRGPMGDTEAFF
>.|TRBV4-1|.|TRBJ1-2
CASSQIYRSSVVTF
>.|TRBV28|once|TRBJ1-1
CASSWNRVVGAFF
>.|TRBV19|.|TRBJ1-1
CASTGVGTEAFF
>.|TRBV2|.|TRBJ2-7
CASPPISGRGNYEQYF
>.|TRBV7-2|.|TRBJ1-5
CASSLGGSQPQHF
>TRBD2|TRBV11-2|.|TRBJ2-7
CASSRGEDEQYF